The 10 T cell receptor beta chains presented below share a single source sample, sequenced in a study of blood T cell repertoires in COVID-19. Profiling relied on immunoSEQ multiplex PCR, and the TCRdb table lists in-frame clones only, not all of them. Of 150,000 to 200,000 clones in the sample, 88% were seen once. Sequencing used peripheral blood. The origin of the receptors is a human donor in a cohort sampled during active COVID-19.

The chain combines TRBV28 with TRBJ1-6; D gene uncertain. The CDR3 is made up of 13 amino acids. CDR1 and CDR2 (germline): MDHEN, SYDVKM. V was shortened by 1 base and J by 13 bases, with 11 bases between the two germline ends. Here the CDR3 reads CASSLSRSGPLHF. The CDR3 DNA reads as TGTGCCAGCAGTTTATCGCGGTCTGGGCCCCTCCACTTT.

The rearrangement joins TRBV7-2 to TRBJ2-7, with 8 bases fitting TRBD2. Germline V gene sequence: CDR1 SGHTA, CDR2 FQGNSA. The CDR3 contains 17 residues. J gave up 2 bases and V 4 bases, and 13 bases lay outside the gene matches. DNA for the CDR3: TGTGCCAGCAGCTCGGGGGGGGCGGCGGGGGGCGCCTACGAGCAGTACTTC. Translation: CASSSGGAAGGAYEQYF.

The rearrangement links TRBV2 to TRBJ2-5; the match to TRBD2 covers 7 bases. CDR1 SNHLY and CDR2 FYNNEI come from the germline V gene. V shed 4 bases, J shed 1 base, and the junction held 9 bases outside the gene matches. This CDR3 comprises 16 residues. The DNA for the CDR3 is TGTGCCAGCAGTGGGATGGGGAGGGGTGGCCAAGAGACCCAGTACTTC. Residues: CASSGMGRGGQETQYF.

J is TRBJ2-7 and V is TRBV28; TRBD1 aligns across 9 bases. Germline V gene sequence: CDR1 MDHEN, CDR2 SYDVKM. The V gene end was trimmed by 6 bases and the J gene end by 0 bases; junction bases not matched to a gene: 9. The CDR3 length is 16 residues. The CDR3 here is CASRRGTGTISYEQYF. CDR3 nucleotides: TGTGCCAGCAGAAGGGGGACAGGGACAATCTCCTACGAGCAGTACTTC.

The V gene is TRBV6-2 or TRBV6-3, the J gene TRBJ2-5, with D possibly being TRBD1 (6 bases). Trimming took 6 bases from V and 2 from J, leaving 16 bases between them. The CDR3 spans 15 residues. Germline-derived CDR1 and CDR2 are MNHEY and SVGEGT. CDR3 region: CASSLQGKKQETQYF. The CDR3, as DNA: TGTGCCAGCAGCCTACAGGGTAAGAAGCAAGAGACCCAGTACTTC.

V usage is TRBV27 and J usage is TRBJ1-4; 8 nucleotides match TRBD1. The length of the CDR3 is 15 residues. J gave up 3 bases and V 5 bases, and 5 bases lay outside the gene matches. Germline CDR1 is MNHEY and CDR2 is SMNVEV (reference sequence). The CDR3 region has the DNA TGTGCCAGCAGTATATACAGGGGGTCTAATGAAAAACTGTTTTTT. Translation: CASSIYRGSNEKLFF.

The V and J genes are TRBV4-3 and TRBJ1-4; 10 bases are a match to TRBD1. J lost 0 bases, V lost 0 bases, and 7 bases had no gene match. The germline V gene has CDR1 LGHNA and CDR2 YSLEER. The CDR3 contains 19 residues. The CDR3 DNA is TGCGCCAGCAGCCAAGACATGGGACAGGGGCTTGCAACTAATGAAAAACTGTTTTTT. Its protein product is CASSQDMGQGLATNEKLFF.

V gene TRBV11-2 combines with J gene TRBJ1-4; possibly TRBD1 for D (6 bases). Deletions cut 5 bases from V and 2 bases from J, with 12 bases between. CDR1 and CDR2 (germline): SGHAT, FQNNGV. The CDR3 spans 15 residues. The CDR3: CASSPGTTTNEKLFF. The CDR3 DNA sequence: TGTGCCAGCAGCCCAGGGACAACTACTAATGAAAAACTGTTTTTT.

V is TRBV6-6 and J is TRBJ2-6; TRBD1 might be the D (6 bases). CDR3 length equals 15 residues. CDR1 and CDR2 (germline): MNHNY, SVGAGI (reference sequence). The V end lost 6 bases, the J end lost 4 bases, and 13 bases lay between the germline ends. The CDR3 DNA is TGTGCCAGCAGGACAGGTGATTGGGGGGCCAACGTCCTGACTTTC. Its protein is CASRTGDWGANVLTF.

This clone was picked up one time. This chain links TRBV7-8 with TRBJ1-1, with 7 bases fitting TRBD1. Germline loops: CDR1 SGHVS, CDR2 FQNEAQ. The CDR3 length is 17 residues. J was trimmed by 4 bases and V by 5 bases; bases with no gene match: 16. The DNA of the CDR3 is TGTGCCAGCAGCAATAATGTCAGATACAGGGGCAGCACTGAAGCTTTCTTT. Its protein is CASSNNVRYRGSTEAFF.